The source of this TCR beta chain is a study of response to subunit inactivated influenza vaccine. Study-level findings and limits: Few additional T cells are recruited per seasonal influenza vaccination, authors suggested.

This clonotype showed up many times. Its antigen is undetermined. CDR1 SGHAT and CDR2 FQNNGV come from the germline V gene. The length of the CDR3 is 15 residues. The trim removed 5 bases at V and 5 bases at J, leaving 6 bases unmatched. A single record per CDR3 protein comes from TCRdb applying MiXCR to the RT-PCR reads. The sample includes around 540,000 distinct CDR3 sequences, roughly 10% seen only once; the top ten take roughly 10%. The starting material was PBMCs from blood, obtained on the day of vaccination. V and J are TRBV11-2 and TRBJ1-4; the match to TRBD1 covers 9 bases. The receptor was derived from a man aged 45-65 years who received an inactivated influenza vaccine. The CDR3 protein is CASSIGTGRNEKLFF. The CDR3 nucleotides are TGTGCCAGCAGCATCGGGACAGGGCGGAATGAAAAACTGTTTTTT.